Shown below are 17 T cell receptor beta chains from a single sample sequenced in a study of T cells in tumors after PD-1 blockade. Sequenced by immunoSEQ multiplex PCR; TCRdb stores in-frame clones only, minus some. In the table there are around 7,000 clones, around 74% of which are singletons. The sample here was tumor tissue, taken after anti-PD-1 treatment. The receptors here all came from a human donor with basal cell carcinoma.

In this sample, this clone turned up a few times. The chain links TRBV5-1 to TRBJ1-1; weak D call: TRBD1 (5 bases). Germline values: CDR1 SGHRS, CDR2 YFSETQ. The CDR3 has 15 residues. Between the trimmed V and J ends, which lost 0 bases and 1 base, there was a span of 10 bases. CDR3 nucleotides: TGCGCCAGCAGCTTGGGGGACGGGGGGAACACTGAAGCTTTCTTT. This encodes CASSLGDGGNTEAFF.

The chain employs TRBV5-1 and TRBJ2-5; 8 bases fit TRBD2. V was clipped by 4 bases and J by 6 bases; unmatched bases: 5. Germline V CDR1 and CDR2: SGHRS, YFSETQ. This CDR3 is 13 amino acids long. The CDR3 here is CASSPAGGKTQYF. CDR3 nucleotides: TGCGCCAGCAGCCCCGCGGGGGGAAAGACCCAGTACTTC.

The CDR3 spells CASAPPRLAGYTDTQYF. CDR3 nucleotides: TGTGCTAGTGCCCCACCCCGACTAGCGGGATACACAGATACGCAGTATTTT. The rearrangement links TRBV12-5 to TRBJ2-3; 11 bases map to TRBD2. CDR1 is LGHNT, CDR2 FRNRAP, per germline. After removal of 7 bases from V and 2 bases from J, the junction contained 11 bases not matched to a gene. The CDR3 contains 17 residues.

The chain couples TRBV18 to TRBJ1-4, with 10 positions matching TRBD1. CDR1 and CDR2 from the germline V gene are KGHSH and LQKENI. This CDR3 has 15 residues. The J segment lost 8 bases and the V segment lost 0 bases, leaving 3 bases of the junction unmatched. CDR3 sequence reads: CASSPPGQGREKLFF. The CDR3 nucleotides are TGTGCCAGCTCACCACCGGGACAGGGGAGAGAAAAACTGTTTTTT.

The chain combines TRBV11-1 with TRBJ2-3; TRBD1 is a possible D gene (6 bases). There are 14 residues in the CDR3. CDR1 and CDR2 from the germline V gene are SGHAT and FQDESV (reference sequence). Trimming took 11 bases from V and 0 from J, leaving 15 bases between them. In nucleotides, the CDR3 is TGTGCCTCAACAGGGACGCTTAGCACAGATACGCAGTATTTT. This sequence encodes CASTGTLSTDTQYF.

CDR3 protein: CASSYSLNTEAFF. CDR3 bases: TGTGCCAGCAGCTATTCTCTGAACACTGAAGCTTTCTTT. The rearrangement joins TRBV7-2 to TRBJ1-1; D is ambiguous. The CDR3 totals 13 residues. From germline, CDR1 is SGHTA and CDR2 FQGNSA. V lost 4 bases, J lost 0 bases, and 6 bases lay in between. Filled out from reference TRBV7-2 and TRBJ1-1, the complete variable domain reads GAGVSQSPSNKVTEKGKDVELRCDPISGHTALYWYRQSLGQGLEFLIYFQGNSAPDKSGLPSDRFSAERTGGSVSTLTIQRTQQEDSAVYLCASSYSLNTEAFFGQGTRLTVV.

This clone has only one observation. V usage is TRBV27 and J usage is TRBJ2-1; 9 bases align to TRBD2. The CDR3 has 16 amino acids. The J segment lost 4 bases and the V segment lost 5 bases, leaving 9 bases of the junction unmatched. The germline CDR1 and CDR2 sequences are MNHEY and SMNVEV (reference sequence). Here the CDR3 reads CASSPGRLAGYNEQFF. The CDR3 DNA reads as TGTGCCAGCAGTCCGGGGCGGCTAGCGGGATACAATGAGCAGTTCTTC.

The chain has TRBV28 and TRBJ2-7; D possibly corresponds to TRBD1 (7 bases). The CDR3 is 13 amino acids. V was clipped by 2 bases and J by 6 bases, with 11 bases between them. Germline V gives CDR1 MDHEN, CDR2 SYDVKM. CDR3 coding DNA: TGTGCCAGCAGTTTAGGACAGGAGGGCGAGCAGTACTTC. It yields the protein CASSLGQEGEQYF.

About this clone itself: The sample has other DNA sequences that encode this CDR3 too. This chain joins TRBV9 and TRBJ2-5, with a weak D call TRBD1 (5 bases). Trimming pared 0 bases from V and 4 bases from J, leaving 13 bases between. The germline gives CDR1 SGDLS, CDR2 YYNGEE. This CDR3 region has 15 residues. The CDR3 region is CASSVDSGRGETQYF. The DNA for the CDR3 is TGTGCCAGCAGCGTAGACTCGGGTAGGGGAGAGACCCAGTACTTC.

The chain combines TRBV4-3 with TRBJ1-2, with a tentative D call TRBD1 (6 bases). Germline V lookup: CDR1 LGHNA, CDR2 YSLEER. Between the trimmed V and J ends, which lost 0 bases and 6 bases, there was a span of 20 bases. The CDR3 loop spans 17 amino acids. DNA of the CDR3: TGCGCCAGCAGCCAAGACCCCATTCCTCGGGGGGGCGATGGCTACACCTTC. Encoded protein: CASSQDPIPRGGDGYTF.

The chain has TRBV27 and TRBJ1-2, with 7 positions matching TRBD1. The V gene's germline CDR1 is MNHEY and CDR2 SMNVEV (reference sequence). The CDR3 contains 14 residues. With V trimmed by 6 bases and J by 3 bases, 7 bases remained unmatched. The CDR3 bases are TGTGCCAGCAGGAAAGACAGGGTTGACTATGGCTACACCTTC. This sequence encodes CASRKDRVDYGYTF.

The V and J genes are TRBV9 and TRBJ2-2; D possibly corresponds to TRBD1 (6 bases). The CDR3 sequence is 15 residues long. The germline V and J ends were trimmed by 0 bases and 6 bases, with 12 bases remaining between them. Germline V gives CDR1 SGDLS, CDR2 YYNGEE. DNA of the CDR3: TGTGCCAGCAGCGTAGCGGGTAGGGGGTCCGGGGAGCTGTTTTTT. Amino acids: CASSVAGRGSGELFF. Combining the CDR3 with reference TRBV9 and TRBJ2-2 gives the whole variable domain DSGVTQTPKHLITATGQRVTLRCSPRSGDLSVYWYQQSLDQGLQFLIQYYNGEERAKGNILERFSAQQFPDLHSELNLSSLELGDSALYFCASSVAGRGSGELFFGEGSRLTVL.

A few counts support this clone. The rearrangement joins TRBV5-3 to TRBJ2-2; 9 bases align to TRBD1. TRBV5-3 is annotated as an ORF whose role is uncertain. The CDR3 totals 16 residues. Trimming took 4 bases from V and 6 from J; bases not matched to a gene: 10. In DNA, the CDR3 is TGTGCCAGAAGCGGATCACAGGGACAGGGTGCCGGGGAGCTGTTTTTT. Amino acids: CARSGSQGQGAGELFF.

The chain combines TRBV6-5 with TRBJ2-1, with no clear D. The CDR3 length is 12 residues. Germline V gene data show CDR1 as MNHEY and CDR2 as SVGAGI. The germline V and J ends were trimmed by 0 bases and 15 bases, with 12 bases remaining between them. The chain's CDR3 is CASSYSGPPGFF. The CDR3 bases are TGTGCCAGCAGTTACTCGGGTCCCCCGGGGTTCTTC.

This clone is labeled large. The V gene is TRBV19, the J gene TRBJ1-1; a weak D match, TRBD1 (5 bases). From germline, CDR1 is LNHDA and CDR2 SQIVND (reference sequence). V lost 5 bases to trimming and J lost 0 bases, with 7 bases between them. CDR3 length equals 13 residues. CDR3 sequence (DNA): TGTGCCAGTAGTGACAGTATGAACACTGAAGCTTTCTTT. Its translation: CASSDSMNTEAFF.

The V and J genes are TRBV20-1 and TRBJ2-5, with D perhaps matching TRBD1 (5 bases). The germline V gene has CDR1 DFQATT and CDR2 SNEGSKA (reference sequence). There are 11 residues in the CDR3. V lost 8 bases and J 2 bases, leaving 9 bases between the germline ends. The CDR3 bases are TGCAGTAATGGGGCACAAGAGACCCAGTACTTC. Translation gives CSNGAQETQYF.

This clone was detected once. The chain recombines TRBV19 with TRBJ2-2; the match to TRBD1 covers 7 bases. Germline V CDR1 and CDR2: LNHDA, SQIVND (reference sequence). The CDR3 sequence is 15 residues long. V lost 5 bases and J lost 7; bases outside the gene matches: 10. This CDR3 is CASSVQGPRGGELFF. As DNA, the CDR3 is TGTGCCAGTAGTGTACAGGGGCCCAGGGGCGGGGAGCTGTTTTTT.